This T cell receptor beta chain was obtained from a study of blood T cell repertoires in COVID-19. Germline CDR1 MDHEN, CDR2 SYDVKM. CDR3 length equals 11 residues. V shed 8 bases, J shed 6 bases, and the junction held 2 bases outside the gene matches. The data were produced by immunoSEQ multiplex PCR, yet TCRdb's version contains in-frame clones alone and is incomplete. The table has some 75,000 clones, around 80% seen once. Source material: peripheral blood. This chain joins TRBV28 and TRBJ2-7; 9 bases align to TRBD2. This clonotype was sampled from a man aged 50 to 59 with COVID-19, enrolled during active disease. The CDR3: CASGSGSEQYF. The CDR3, as DNA: TGTGCCAGCGGTAGCGGGAGCGAGCAGTACTTC.